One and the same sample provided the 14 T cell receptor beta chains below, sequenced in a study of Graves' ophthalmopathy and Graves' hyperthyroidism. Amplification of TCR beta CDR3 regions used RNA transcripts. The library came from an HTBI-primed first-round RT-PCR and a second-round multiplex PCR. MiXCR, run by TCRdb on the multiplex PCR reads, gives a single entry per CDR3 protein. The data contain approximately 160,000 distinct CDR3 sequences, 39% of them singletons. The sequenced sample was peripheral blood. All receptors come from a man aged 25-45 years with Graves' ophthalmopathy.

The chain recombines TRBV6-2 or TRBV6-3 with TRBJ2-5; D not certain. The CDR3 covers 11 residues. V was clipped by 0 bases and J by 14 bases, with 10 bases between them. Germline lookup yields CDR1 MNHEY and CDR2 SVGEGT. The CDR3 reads CASSYSVRFYF. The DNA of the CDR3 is TGTGCCAGCAGTTACTCTGTCAGATTTTACTTC.

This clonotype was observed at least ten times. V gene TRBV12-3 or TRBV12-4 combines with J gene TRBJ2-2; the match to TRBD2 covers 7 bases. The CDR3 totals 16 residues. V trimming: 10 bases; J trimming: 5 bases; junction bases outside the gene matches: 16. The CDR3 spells CATQPRGAGVTGELFF. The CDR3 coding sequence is TGTGCCACTCAACCGCGCGGGGCGGGAGTAACCGGGGAGCTGTTTTTT.

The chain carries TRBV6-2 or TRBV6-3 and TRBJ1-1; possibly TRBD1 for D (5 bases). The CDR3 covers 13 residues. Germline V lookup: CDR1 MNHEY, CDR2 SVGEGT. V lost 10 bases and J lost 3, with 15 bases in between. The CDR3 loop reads CATSDKIYTEAFF. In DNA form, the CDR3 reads TGTGCCACCTCGGACAAGATATACACTGAAGCTTTCTTT.

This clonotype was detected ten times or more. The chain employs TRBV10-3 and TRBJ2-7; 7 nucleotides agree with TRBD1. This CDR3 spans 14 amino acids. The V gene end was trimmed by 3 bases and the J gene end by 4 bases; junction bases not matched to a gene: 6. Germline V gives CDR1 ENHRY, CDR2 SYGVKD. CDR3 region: CAISESGTEYEQYF. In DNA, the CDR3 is TGTGCCATCAGTGAATCCGGGACAGAATACGAGCAGTACTTC.

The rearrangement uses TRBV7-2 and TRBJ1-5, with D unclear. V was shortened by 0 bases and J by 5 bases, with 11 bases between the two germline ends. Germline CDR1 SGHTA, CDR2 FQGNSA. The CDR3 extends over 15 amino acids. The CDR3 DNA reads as TGTGCCAGCAGCTTAGCGCCCGACTTCTATCAGCCCCAGCATTTT. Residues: CASSLAPDFYQPQHF.

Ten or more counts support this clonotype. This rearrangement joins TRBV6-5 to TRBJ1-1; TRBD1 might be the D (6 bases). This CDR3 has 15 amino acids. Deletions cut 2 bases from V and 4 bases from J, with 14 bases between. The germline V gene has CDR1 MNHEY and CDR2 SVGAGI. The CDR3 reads CASSYTTGSRTEAFF. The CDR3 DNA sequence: TGTGCCAGCAGTTACACAACAGGGTCGCGCACTGAAGCTTTCTTT.

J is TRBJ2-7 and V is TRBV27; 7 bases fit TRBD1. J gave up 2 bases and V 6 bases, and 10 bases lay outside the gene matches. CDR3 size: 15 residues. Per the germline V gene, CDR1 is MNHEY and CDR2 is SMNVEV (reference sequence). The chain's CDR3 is CASSYTGQKTYEQYF. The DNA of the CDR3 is TGTGCCAGCAGCTACACGGGACAGAAAACCTACGAGCAGTACTTC.

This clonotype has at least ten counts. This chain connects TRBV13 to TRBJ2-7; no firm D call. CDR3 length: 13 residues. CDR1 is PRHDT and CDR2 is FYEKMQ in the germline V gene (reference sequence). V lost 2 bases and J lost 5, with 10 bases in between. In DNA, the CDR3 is TGTGCCAGCAGCTTACAGTCCTGGCACGAGCAGTACTTC. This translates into CASSLQSWHEQYF. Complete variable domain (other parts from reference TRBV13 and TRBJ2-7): AAGVIQSPRHLIKEKRETATLKCYPIPRHDTVYWYQQGPGQDPQFLISFYEKMQSDKGSIPDRFSAQQFSDYHSELNMSSLELGDSALYFCASSLQSWHEQYFGPGTRLTVT.

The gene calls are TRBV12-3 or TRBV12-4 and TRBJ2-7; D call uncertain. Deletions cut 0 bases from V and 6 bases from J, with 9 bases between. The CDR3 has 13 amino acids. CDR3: CASSLASWSEQYF. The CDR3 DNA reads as TGTGCCAGCAGTTTAGCTTCTTGGAGCGAGCAGTACTTC.

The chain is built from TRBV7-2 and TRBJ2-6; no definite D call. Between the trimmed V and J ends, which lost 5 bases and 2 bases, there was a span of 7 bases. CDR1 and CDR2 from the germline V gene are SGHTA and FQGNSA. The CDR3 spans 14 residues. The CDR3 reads CASSPITGANVLTF. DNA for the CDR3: TGTGCCAGCAGCCCGATCACTGGGGCCAACGTCCTGACTTTC.

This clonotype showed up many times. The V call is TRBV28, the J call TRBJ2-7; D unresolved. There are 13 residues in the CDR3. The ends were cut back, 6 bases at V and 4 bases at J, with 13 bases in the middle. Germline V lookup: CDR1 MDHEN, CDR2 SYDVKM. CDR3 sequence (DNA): TGTGCCAGCAGCCTCGGGCTCCTTTACGAGCAGTACTTC. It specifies CASSLGLLYEQYF.

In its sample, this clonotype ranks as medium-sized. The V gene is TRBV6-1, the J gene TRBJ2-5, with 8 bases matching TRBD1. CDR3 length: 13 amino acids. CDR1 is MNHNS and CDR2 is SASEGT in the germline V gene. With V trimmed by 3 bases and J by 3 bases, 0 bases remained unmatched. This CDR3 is CASSEGQEETQYF. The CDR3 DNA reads TGTGCCAGCAGTGAGGGACAGGAAGAGACCCAGTACTTC.

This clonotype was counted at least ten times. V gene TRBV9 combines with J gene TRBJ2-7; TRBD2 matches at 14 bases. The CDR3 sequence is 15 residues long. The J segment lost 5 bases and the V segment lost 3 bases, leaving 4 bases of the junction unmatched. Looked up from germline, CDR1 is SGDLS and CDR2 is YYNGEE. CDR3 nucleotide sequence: TGTGCCAGCAGCGCGACTAGCGGGAGGGCCCACGAGCAGTACTTC. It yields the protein CASSATSGRAHEQYF.

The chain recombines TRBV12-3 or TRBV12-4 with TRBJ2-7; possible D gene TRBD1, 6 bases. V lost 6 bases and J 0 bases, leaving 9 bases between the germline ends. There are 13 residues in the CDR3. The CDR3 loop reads CASRGAPSYEQYF. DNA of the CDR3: TGTGCCAGCAGGGGGGCGCCCTCCTACGAGCAGTACTTC.